These T cell receptor beta chains were read from a single sample in a study of cytomegalovirus exposure and HLA in healthy donors. Produced via immunoSEQ multiplex PCR; TCRdb's table is partial and in-frame only. Here the sample spans under 200,000 clones, approximately 70% being singletons. Sequencing was performed on PBMCs. The receptor set was obtained from a woman aged 40 to 49 in good health and CMV-seropositive. CDR3s include the opening cysteine and the closing phenylalanine or tryptophan. The order of the fields is CDR3 protein, CDR3 DNA, clone size, V gene, J gene, D gene. A D gene is named only where the DNA matches it firmly. Clone size appears in some rows only: once, few, many, or a class for an expanded clone.

cdr3_aa: CASSMIQNTEAFF
cdr3_nt: TGTGCCAGCAGTATGATACAGAACACTGAAGCTTTCTTT
clone_size: .
v_call: TRBV6-5
j_call: TRBJ1-1
d_call: .

cdr3_aa: CASTLDSYSGANVLTF
cdr3_nt: TGTGCCAGTACCCTCGACAGTTACTCTGGGGCCAACGTCCTGACTTTC
clone_size: .
v_call: TRBV19
j_call: TRBJ2-6
d_call: .

cdr3_aa: CASSPYSGVMNTGELFF
cdr3_nt: TGTGCCAGCAGCCCCTACTCAGGGGTAATGAACACCGGGGAGCTGTTTTTT
clone_size: few
v_call: TRBV14
j_call: TRBJ2-2
d_call: .

cdr3_aa: CASSPGKEQYF
cdr3_nt: TGTGCCAGCAGCCCCGGTAAGGAGCAGTACTTC
clone_size: few
v_call: TRBV7-9
j_call: TRBJ2-7
d_call: .

cdr3_aa: CASSELLTLRETQYF
cdr3_nt: TGTGCCAGCAGTGAATTACTAACCCTCCGAGAGACCCAGTACTTC
clone_size: .
v_call: TRBV25-1
j_call: TRBJ2-5
d_call: .

cdr3_aa: CASSPWDRGTDTQYF
cdr3_nt: TGTGCCAGTAGTCCCTGGGACAGGGGAACAGATACGCAGTATTTT
clone_size: .
v_call: TRBV19
j_call: TRBJ2-3
d_call: TRBD1

cdr3_aa: CASSDSNSPLHF
cdr3_nt: TGTGCCAGCAGCGACAGCAATTCACCCCTCCACTTT
clone_size: .
v_call: TRBV9
j_call: TRBJ1-6
d_call: .

cdr3_aa: CASSLAGGGPDTQYF
cdr3_nt: TGCGCCAGCAGCTTGGCTGGGGGGGGTCCAGATACGCAGTATTTT
clone_size: .
v_call: TRBV5-1
j_call: TRBJ2-3
d_call: TRBD2

cdr3_aa: CSVLPGQGSGEQYF
cdr3_nt: TGCAGCGTGTTACCGGGACAGGGTTCGGGGGAGCAGTACTTC
clone_size: .
v_call: TRBV29-1
j_call: TRBJ2-7
d_call: TRBD1

cdr3_aa: CASSLGLGREQFF
cdr3_nt: TGTGCCAGCAGCTTGGGACTCGGTCGGGAGCAGTTCTTC
clone_size: .
v_call: TRBV7-3
j_call: TRBJ2-1
d_call: .

cdr3_aa: CASGGGGPRDEQFF
cdr3_nt: TGTGCCAGCGGTGGGGGCGGTCCTAGGGATGAGCAGTTCTTC
clone_size: .
v_call: TRBV4-2
j_call: TRBJ2-1
d_call: .

cdr3_aa: CASSSGGPRYNEQFF
cdr3_nt: TGTGCCAGCAGCTCCGGGGGGCCCCGGTACAATGAGCAGTTCTTC
clone_size: .
v_call: TRBV5-4
j_call: TRBJ2-1
d_call: .

cdr3_aa: CASSYLAGGIEELFF
cdr3_nt: TGTGCCAGCAGTTACCTGGCAGGAGGGATTGAGGAGCTGTTTTTT
clone_size: .
v_call: TRBV27
j_call: TRBJ2-2
d_call: .

cdr3_aa: CASSQESGGPNEKLFF
cdr3_nt: TGCGCCAGCAGCCAAGAATCAGGAGGACCTAATGAAAAACTGTTTTTT
clone_size: .
v_call: TRBV4-1
j_call: TRBJ1-4
d_call: .

cdr3_aa: CASSLAGIPEQYF
cdr3_nt: TGTGCCAGCAGCTTAGCGGGGATCCCCGAGCAGTACTTC
clone_size: .
v_call: TRBV11-2
j_call: TRBJ2-7
d_call: .

cdr3_aa: CASSLGAGEKLFF
cdr3_nt: TGTGCCAGCAGCCTAGGGGCCGGTGAAAAACTGTTTTTT
clone_size: .
v_call: TRBV7-3
j_call: TRBJ1-4
d_call: .

cdr3_aa: CASSPRPSGRDLSYNEQLF
cdr3_nt: TGTGCCAGCAGCCCTCGTCCTAGCGGGCGCGATCTCTCCTACAATGAGCAGCTCTTC
clone_size: .
v_call: TRBV9
j_call: TRBJ2-1
d_call: TRBD2